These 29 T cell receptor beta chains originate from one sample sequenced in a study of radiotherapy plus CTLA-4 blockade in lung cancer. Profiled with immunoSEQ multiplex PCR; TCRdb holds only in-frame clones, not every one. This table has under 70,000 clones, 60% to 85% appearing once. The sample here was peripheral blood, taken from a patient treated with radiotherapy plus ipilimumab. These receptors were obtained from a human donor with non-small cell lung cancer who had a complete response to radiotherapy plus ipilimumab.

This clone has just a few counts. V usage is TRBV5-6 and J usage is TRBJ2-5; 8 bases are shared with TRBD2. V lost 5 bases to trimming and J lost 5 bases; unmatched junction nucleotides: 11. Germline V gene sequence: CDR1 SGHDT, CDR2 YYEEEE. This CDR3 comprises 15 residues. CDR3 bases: TGTGCCAGCAGATTAAGCGGGGGCGGCACGGAGACCCAGTACTTC. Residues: CASRLSGGGTETQYF.

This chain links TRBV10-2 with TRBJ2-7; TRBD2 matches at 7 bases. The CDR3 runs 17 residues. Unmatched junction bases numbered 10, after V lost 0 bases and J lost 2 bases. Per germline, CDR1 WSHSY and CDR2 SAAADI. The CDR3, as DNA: TGCGCCAGCAGTGAGTCGACGTCGAGACTAGCTGCCTACGAGCAGTACGTC. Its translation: CASSESTSRLAAYEQYV.

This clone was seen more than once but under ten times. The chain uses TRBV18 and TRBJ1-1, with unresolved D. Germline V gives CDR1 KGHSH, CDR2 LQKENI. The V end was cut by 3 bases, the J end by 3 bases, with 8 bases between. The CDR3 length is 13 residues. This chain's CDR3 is CASSPQRDTEAFF. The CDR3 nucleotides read TGTGCCAGCTCACCCCAGAGGGACACTGAAGCTTTCTTT.

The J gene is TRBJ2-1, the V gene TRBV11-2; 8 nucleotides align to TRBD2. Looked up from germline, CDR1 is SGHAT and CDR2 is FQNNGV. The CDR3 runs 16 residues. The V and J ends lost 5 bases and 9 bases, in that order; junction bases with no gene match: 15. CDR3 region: CASSPAGLASGSEQFF. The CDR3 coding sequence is TGTGCCAGCAGCCCTGCTGGACTAGCCTCCGGTAGTGAGCAGTTCTTC.

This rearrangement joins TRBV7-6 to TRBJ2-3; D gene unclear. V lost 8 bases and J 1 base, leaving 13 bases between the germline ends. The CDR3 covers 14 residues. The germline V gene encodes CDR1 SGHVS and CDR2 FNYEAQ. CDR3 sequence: CASRETPRTDTQYF. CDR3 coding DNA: TGTGCCAGCCGCGAGACCCCTCGCACAGATACGCAGTATTTT.

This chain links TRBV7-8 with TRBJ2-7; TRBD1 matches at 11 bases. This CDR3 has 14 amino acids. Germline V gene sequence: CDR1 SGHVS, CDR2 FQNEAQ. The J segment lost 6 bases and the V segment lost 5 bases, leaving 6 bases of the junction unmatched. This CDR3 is CASSLRTGGFEQYV. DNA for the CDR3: TGTGCCAGCAGCCTTCGGACAGGGGGCTTCGAGCAGTACGTC.

The CDR3 protein is CAWSVLYGYTF. In nucleotides, the CDR3 is TGTGCCTGGAGTGTACTGTACGGCTACACCTTC. V gene TRBV30 combines with J gene TRBJ1-2; D is unresolved. V was shortened by 0 bases and J by 8 bases, with 7 bases between the two germline ends. CDR3 size: 11 residues. CDR1 and CDR2 (germline): GTSNPN, SVGIG (reference sequence).

CDR3 loop: CASRTSRVGTTNEKLFF. In nucleotides, the CDR3 is TGTGCCAGCAGAACCTCCAGGGTAGGGACAACTAATGAAAAACTGTTTTTT. The genes are TRBV5-5 and TRBJ1-4, with D maybe TRBD1 (5 bases). Trimming took 5 bases from V and 0 from J, leaving 17 bases between them. This CDR3 comprises 17 residues. CDR1 and CDR2 (germline): SGHKS, YYEKEE (reference sequence).

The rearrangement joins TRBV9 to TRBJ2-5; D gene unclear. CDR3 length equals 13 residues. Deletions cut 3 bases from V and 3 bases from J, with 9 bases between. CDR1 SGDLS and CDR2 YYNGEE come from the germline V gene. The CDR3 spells CASSARLKETQYF. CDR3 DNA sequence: TGTGCCAGCAGCGCCAGACTCAAAGAGACCCAGTACTTC.

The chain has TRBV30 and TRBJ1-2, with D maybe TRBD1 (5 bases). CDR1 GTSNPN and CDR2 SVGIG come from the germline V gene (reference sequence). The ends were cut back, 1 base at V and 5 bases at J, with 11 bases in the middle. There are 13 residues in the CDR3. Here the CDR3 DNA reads TGTGCCTGGAGTGAAAGGGGTGGGTATGGCTACACCTTC. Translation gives CAWSERGGYGYTF.

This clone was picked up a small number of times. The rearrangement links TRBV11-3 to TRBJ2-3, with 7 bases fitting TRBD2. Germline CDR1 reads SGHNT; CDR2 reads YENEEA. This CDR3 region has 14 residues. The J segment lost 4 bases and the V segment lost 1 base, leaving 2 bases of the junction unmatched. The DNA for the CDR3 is TGTGCCAGCAGCTTAGTGGCGGGGGCAGATACGCAGTATTTT. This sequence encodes CASSLVAGADTQYF.

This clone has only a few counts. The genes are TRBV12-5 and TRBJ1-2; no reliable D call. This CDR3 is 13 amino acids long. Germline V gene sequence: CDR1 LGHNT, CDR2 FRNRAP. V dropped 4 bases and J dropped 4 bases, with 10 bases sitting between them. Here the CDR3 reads CASGYSLVYGYTF. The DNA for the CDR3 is TGTGCTAGTGGTTATTCCCTCGTCTATGGCTACACCTTC. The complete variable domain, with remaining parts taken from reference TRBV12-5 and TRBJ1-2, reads DARVTQTPRHKVTEMGQEVTMRCQPILGHNTVFWYRQTMMQGLELLAYFRNRAPLDDSGMPKDRFSAEMPDATLATLKIQPSEPRDSAVYFCASGYSLVYGYTFGSGTRLTVV.

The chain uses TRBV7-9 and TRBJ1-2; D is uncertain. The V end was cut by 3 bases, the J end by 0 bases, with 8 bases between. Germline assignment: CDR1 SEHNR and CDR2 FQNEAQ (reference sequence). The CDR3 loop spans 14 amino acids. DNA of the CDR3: TGTGCCAGCAGCTTTAACCAACCTAACTATGGCTACACCTTC. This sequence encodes CASSFNQPNYGYTF.

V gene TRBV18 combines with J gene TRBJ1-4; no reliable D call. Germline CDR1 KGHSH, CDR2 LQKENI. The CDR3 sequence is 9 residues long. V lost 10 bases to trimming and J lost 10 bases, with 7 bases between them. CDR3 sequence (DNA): TGTGCCACCCCAGCAAAACTGTTTTTT. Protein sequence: CATPAKLFF. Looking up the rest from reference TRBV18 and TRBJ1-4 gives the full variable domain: NAGVMQNPRHLVRRRGQEARLRCSPMKGHSHVYWYRQLPEEGLKFMVYLQKENIIDESGMPKERFSAEFPKEGPSILRIQQVVRGDSAAYFCATPAKLFFGSGTQLSVL.

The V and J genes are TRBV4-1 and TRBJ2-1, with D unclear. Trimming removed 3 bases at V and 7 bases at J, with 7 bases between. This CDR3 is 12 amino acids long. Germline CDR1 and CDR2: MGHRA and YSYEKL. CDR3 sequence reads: CASSHTRNEQFF. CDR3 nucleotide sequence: TGCGCCAGCAGCCATACTCGGAATGAGCAGTTCTTC.

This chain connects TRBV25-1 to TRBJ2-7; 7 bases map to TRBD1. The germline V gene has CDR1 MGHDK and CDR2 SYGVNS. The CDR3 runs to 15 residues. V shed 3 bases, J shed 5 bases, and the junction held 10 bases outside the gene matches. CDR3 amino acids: CASSDRSDRIDEQYF. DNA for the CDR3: TGTGCCAGCAGTGACAGGTCGGACAGGATTGACGAGCAGTACTTC.

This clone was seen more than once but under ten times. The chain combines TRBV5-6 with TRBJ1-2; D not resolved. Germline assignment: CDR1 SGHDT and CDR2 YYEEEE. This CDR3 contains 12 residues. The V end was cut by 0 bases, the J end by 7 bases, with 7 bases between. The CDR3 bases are TGTGCCAGCAGCTTGGTGAGGGCTGGCTACACCTTC. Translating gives CASSLVRAGYTF.

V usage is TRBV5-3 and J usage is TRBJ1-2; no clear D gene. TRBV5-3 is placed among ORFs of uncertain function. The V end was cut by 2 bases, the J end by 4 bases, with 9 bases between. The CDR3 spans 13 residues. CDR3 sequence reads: CARSFTARYGYTF. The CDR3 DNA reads TGTGCCAGAAGCTTCACAGCCCGCTATGGCTACACCTTC.

Here the CDR3 DNA reads TGTGCCAGCTCACCACTGACAGGAAACACCGGGGAGCTGTTTTTT. This translates into CASSPLTGNTGELFF. The chain is built from TRBV18 and TRBJ2-2, with D possibly TRBD1 on 6 matching bases. Trimming cost V 1 base and J 2 bases, with 8 bases left between them. The CDR3 has 15 amino acids. Germline V gives CDR1 KGHSH, CDR2 LQKENI.

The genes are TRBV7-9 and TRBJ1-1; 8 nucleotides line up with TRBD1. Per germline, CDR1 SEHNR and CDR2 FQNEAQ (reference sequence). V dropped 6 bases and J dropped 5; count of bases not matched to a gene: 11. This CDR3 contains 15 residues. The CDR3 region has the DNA TGTGCCAGCAGTCCGGATACACAGGGGGAGACTGAAGCTTTCTTT. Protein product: CASSPDTQGETEAFF.

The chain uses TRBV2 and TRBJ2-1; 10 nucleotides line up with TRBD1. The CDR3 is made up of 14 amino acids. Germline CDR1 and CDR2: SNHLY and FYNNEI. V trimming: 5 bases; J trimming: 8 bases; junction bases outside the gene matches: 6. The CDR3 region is CASSTGTGVDEQFF. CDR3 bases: TGTGCCAGCAGTACCGGGACAGGGGTTGATGAGCAGTTCTTC.

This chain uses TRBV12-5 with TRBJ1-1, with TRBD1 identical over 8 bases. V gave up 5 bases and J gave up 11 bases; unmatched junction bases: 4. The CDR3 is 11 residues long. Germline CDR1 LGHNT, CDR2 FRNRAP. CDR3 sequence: CASGGRDRAFF. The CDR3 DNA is TGTGCTAGTGGTGGCCGGGACAGGGCTTTCTTT.

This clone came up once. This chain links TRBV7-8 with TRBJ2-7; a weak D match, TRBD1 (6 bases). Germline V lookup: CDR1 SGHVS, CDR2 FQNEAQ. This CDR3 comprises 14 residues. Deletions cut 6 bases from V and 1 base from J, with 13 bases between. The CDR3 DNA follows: TGTGCCAGCAGACCGGACAGTGCATCCTACGAGCAGTACTTC. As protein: CASRPDSASYEQYF.

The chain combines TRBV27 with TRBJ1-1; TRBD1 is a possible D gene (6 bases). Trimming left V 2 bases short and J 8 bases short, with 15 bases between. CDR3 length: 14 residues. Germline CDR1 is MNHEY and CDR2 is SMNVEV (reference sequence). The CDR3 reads CASSLAGVLTEAFF. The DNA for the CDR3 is TGTGCCAGCAGTTTAGCAGGGGTCCTGACGGAAGCTTTCTTT.

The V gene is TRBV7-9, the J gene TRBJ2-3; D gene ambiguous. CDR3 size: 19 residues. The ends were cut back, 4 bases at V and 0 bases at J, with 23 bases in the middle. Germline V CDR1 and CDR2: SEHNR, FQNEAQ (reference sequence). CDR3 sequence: CASSSLNLPYQTSTDTQYF. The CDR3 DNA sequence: TGTGCCAGCAGCTCACTGAACTTACCCTACCAAACAAGCACAGATACGCAGTATTTT.

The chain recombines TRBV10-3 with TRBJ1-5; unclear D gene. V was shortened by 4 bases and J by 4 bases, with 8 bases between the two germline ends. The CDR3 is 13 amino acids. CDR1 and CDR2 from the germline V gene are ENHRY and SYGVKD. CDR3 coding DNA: TGTGCCATCAGTGTGGCTCAGAATCAGCCCCAGCATTTT. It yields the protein CAISVAQNQPQHF.

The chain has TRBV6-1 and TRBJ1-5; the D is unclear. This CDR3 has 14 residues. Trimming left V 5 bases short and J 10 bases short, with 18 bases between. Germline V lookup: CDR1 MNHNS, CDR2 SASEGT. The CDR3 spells CASSPTRVRSPQHF. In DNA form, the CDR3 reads TGTGCCAGCAGTCCGACTCGAGTTAGGAGTCCCCAGCATTTT.

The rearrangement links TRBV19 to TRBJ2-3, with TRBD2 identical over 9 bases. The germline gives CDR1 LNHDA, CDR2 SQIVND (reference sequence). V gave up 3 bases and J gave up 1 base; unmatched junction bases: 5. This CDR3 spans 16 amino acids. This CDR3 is CASSMRREGRTDTQYF. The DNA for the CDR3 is TGTGCCAGTAGTATGAGGCGGGAGGGCCGCACAGATACGCAGTATTTT.

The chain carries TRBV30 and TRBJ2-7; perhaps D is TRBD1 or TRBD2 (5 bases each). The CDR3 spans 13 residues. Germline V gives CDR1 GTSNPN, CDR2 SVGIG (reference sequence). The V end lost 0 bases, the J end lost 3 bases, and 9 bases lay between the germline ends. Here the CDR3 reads CAWSVGTFYEQYF. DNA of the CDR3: TGTGCCTGGAGTGTAGGGACCTTCTACGAGCAGTACTTC.